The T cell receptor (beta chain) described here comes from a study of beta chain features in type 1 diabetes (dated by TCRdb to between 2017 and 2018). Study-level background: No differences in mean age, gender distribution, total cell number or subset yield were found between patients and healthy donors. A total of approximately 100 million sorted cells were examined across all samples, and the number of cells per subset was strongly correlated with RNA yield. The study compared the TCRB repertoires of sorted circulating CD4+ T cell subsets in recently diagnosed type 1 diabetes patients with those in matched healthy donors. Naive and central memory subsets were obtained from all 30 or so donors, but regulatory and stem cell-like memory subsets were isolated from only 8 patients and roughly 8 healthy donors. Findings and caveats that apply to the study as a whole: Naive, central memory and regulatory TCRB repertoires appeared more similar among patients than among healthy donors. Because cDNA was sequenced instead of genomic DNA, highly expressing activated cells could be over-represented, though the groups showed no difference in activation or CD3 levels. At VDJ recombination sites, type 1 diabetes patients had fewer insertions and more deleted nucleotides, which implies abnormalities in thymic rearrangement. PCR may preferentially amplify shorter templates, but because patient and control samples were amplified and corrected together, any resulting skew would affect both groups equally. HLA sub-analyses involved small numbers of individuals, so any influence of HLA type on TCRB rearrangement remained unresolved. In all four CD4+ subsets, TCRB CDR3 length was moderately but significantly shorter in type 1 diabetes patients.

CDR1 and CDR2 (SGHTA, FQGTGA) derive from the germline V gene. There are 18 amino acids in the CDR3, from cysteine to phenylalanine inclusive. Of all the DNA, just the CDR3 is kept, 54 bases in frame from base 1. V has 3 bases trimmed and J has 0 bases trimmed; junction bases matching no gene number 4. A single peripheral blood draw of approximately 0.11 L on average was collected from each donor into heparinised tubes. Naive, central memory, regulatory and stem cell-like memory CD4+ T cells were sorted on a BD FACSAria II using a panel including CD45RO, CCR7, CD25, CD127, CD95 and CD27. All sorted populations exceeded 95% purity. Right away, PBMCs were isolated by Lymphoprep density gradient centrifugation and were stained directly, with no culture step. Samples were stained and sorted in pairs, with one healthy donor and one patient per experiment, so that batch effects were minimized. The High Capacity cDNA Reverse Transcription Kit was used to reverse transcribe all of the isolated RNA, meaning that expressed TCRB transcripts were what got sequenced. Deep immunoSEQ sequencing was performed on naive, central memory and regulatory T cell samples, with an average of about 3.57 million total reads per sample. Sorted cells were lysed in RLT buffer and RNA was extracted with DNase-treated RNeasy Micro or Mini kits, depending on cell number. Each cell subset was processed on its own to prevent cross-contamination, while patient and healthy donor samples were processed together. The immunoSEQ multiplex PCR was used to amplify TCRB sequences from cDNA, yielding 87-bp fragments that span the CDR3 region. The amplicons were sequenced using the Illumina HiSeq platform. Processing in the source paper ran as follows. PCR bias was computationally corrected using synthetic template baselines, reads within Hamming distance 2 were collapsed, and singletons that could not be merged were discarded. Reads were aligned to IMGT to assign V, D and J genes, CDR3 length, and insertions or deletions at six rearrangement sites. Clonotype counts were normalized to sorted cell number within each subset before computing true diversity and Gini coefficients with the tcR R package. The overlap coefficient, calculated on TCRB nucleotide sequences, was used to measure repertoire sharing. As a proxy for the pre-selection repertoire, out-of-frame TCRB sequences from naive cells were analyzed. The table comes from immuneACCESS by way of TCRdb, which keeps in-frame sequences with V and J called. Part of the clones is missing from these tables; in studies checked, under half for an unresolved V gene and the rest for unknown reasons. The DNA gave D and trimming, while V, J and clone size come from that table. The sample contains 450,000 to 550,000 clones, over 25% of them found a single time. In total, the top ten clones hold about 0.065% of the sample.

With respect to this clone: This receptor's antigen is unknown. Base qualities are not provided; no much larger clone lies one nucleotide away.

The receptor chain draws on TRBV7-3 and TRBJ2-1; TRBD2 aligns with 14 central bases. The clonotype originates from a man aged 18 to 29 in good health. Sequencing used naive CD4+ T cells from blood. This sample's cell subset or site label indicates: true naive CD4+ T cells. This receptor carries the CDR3 CASSLRGLAGDSYNEQFF. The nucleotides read TGTGCCAGCAGCTTGAGGGGACTAGCGGGAGACTCCTACAATGAGCAGTTCTTC.